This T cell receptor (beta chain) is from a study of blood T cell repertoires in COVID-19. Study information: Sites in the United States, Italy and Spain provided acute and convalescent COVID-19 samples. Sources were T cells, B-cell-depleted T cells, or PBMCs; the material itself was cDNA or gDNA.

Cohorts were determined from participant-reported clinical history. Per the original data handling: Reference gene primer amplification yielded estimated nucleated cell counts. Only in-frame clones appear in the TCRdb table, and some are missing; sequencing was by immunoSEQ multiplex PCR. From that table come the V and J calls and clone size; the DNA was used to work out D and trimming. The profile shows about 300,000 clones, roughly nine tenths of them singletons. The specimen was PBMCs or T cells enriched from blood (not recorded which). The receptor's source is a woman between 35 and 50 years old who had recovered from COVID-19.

The CDR3 sequence: CASSRQRDNYGYTF. Written as DNA, the CDR3 is TGTGCCAGCAGTAGGCAGAGGGATAACTATGGCTACACCTTC. V usage is TRBV2 and J usage is TRBJ1-2; no reliable D call. The CDR3 is made up of 14 amino acids. V lost 5 bases and J lost 1, with 11 bases in between. CDR1 is SNHLY, CDR2 FYNNEI, per germline.